The table lists the clone carrying this T cell receptor (beta chain) with a few counts. Its specificity is unknown. Expressed TCRB transcripts were sequenced after all isolated RNA was converted to cDNA. Generated by immunoSEQ multiplex PCR, the TCRdb table keeps only in-frame clones and is missing some. The sample lists over 500,000 clones; about a sixth were seen once. This record comes from a study of beta chain features in type 1 diabetes. Study-level findings and limits: A potential PCR bias toward shorter templates would be equal in patient and control samples. The naive, central memory and Treg TCRB repertoires looked more alike in patients than they did in healthy donors. Patients with type 1 diabetes carried fewer insertions and had more deletions at their VDJ junctions. Resolution of whether HLA type affects TCRB rearrangement was not achieved here.

This TCR was sampled from a man younger than 30 in good health. Sequencing was performed on naive CD4+ T cells from blood.

The CDR3 loop reads CASSARLGSIGVGYTF. The CDR3 DNA is TGTGCCAGCAGTGCTCGATTAGGGTCTATCGGGGTTGGCTACACCTTC. The chain employs TRBV25-1 and TRBJ1-2, with D unresolved. CDR3 length: 16 amino acids. Germline loops: CDR1 MGHDK, CDR2 SYGVNS. The germline V and J ends were trimmed by 4 bases and 7 bases, with 22 bases remaining between them.